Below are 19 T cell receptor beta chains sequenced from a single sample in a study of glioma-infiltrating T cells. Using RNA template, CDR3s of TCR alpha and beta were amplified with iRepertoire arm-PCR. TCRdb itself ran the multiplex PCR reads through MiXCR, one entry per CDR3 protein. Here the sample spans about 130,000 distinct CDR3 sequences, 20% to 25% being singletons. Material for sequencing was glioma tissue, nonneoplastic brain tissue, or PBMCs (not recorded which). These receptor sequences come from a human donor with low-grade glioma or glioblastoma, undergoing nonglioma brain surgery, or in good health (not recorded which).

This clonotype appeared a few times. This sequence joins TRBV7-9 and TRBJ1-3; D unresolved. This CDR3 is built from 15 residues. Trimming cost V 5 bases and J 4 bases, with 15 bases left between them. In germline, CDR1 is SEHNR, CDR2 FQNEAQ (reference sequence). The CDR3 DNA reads TGTGCCAGCAGCCCACCCTTTAGGGTGGGAAACACCATATATTTT. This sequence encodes CASSPPFRVGNTIYF.

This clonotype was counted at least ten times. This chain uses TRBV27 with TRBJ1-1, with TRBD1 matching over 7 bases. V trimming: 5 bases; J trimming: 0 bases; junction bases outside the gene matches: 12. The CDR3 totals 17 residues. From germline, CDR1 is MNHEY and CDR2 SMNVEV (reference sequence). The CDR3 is CASSKRAGQRMNTEAFF. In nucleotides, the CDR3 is TGTGCCAGCAGTAAAAGAGCGGGACAGAGAATGAACACTGAAGCTTTCTTT.

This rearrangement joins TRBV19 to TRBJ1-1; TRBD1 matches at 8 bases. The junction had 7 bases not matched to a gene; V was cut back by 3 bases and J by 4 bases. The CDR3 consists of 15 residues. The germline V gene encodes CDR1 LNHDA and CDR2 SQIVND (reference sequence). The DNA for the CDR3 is TGTGCCAGTAGTATGGAAGACAGGGGAACCACTGAAGCTTTCTTT. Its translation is CASSMEDRGTTEAFF. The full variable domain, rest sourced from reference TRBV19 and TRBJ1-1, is DGGITQSPKYLFRKEGQNVTLSCEQNLNHDAMYWYRQDPGQGLRLIYYSQIVNDFQKGDIAEGYSVSREKKESFPLTVTSAQKNPTAFYLCASSMEDRGTTEAFFGQGTRLTVV.

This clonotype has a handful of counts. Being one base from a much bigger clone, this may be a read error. The CDR3 reads CSGVGGGHNEQFF. As DNA, the CDR3 is TGCAGTGGCGTGGGGGGTGGCCACAATGAGCAGTTCTTC. The rearrangement uses TRBV20-1 and TRBJ2-1; D perhaps matches TRBD2 (6 bases). CDR1 and CDR2 (germline): DFQATT, SNEGSKA (reference sequence). CDR3 size: 13 residues. The V and J ends lost 7 bases and 5 bases respectively, with 15 bases between them.

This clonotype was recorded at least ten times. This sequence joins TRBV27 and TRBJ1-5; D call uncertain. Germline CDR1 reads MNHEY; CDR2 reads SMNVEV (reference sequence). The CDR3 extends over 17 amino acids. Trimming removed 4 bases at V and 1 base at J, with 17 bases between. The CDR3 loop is CASSSSGPEGSNQPQHF. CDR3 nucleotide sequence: TGTGCCAGCAGTTCCTCAGGCCCTGAGGGAAGCAATCAGCCCCAGCATTTT.

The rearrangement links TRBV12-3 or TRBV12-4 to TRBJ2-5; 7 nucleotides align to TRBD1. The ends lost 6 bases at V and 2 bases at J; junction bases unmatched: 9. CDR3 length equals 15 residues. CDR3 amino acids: CASSNPGTAQETQYF. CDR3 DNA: TGTGCCAGCAGCAATCCCGGGACAGCACAAGAGACCCAGTACTTC.

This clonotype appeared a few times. The CDR3 is CASSQEQAGGPYNEQFF. CDR3 in DNA: TGTGCCAGCAGCCAAGAGCAAGCGGGGGGCCCCTACAATGAGCAGTTCTTC. The V call is TRBV4-2, the J call TRBJ2-1; 9 positions match TRBD2. V trimming: 0 bases; J trimming: 2 bases; junction bases outside the gene matches: 5. Germline CDR1 reads LGHNA; CDR2 reads YNFKEQ. This CDR3 contains 17 residues.

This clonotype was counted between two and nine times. CDR3 protein: CASTGQAHNTIYF. The CDR3 region has the DNA TGTGCCAGCACCGGACAAGCCCACAACACCATATATTTT. The chain carries TRBV2 and TRBJ1-3; tentatively, D is TRBD1 (5 bases). V was shortened by 7 bases and J by 7 bases, with 14 bases between the two germline ends. This CDR3 spans 13 amino acids. CDR1 and CDR2 (germline): SNHLY, FYNNEI.

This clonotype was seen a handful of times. In DNA form, the CDR3 reads TGCGCCAGCAGCCAGGGAACTAACACCGGGGAGCTGTTTTTT. It specifies CASSQGTNTGELFF. V is TRBV4-1 and J is TRBJ2-2; D is unclear. The CDR3 contains 14 residues. The germline V and J ends were trimmed by 3 bases and 2 bases, with 7 bases remaining between them. In germline, CDR1 is MGHRA, CDR2 YSYEKL.

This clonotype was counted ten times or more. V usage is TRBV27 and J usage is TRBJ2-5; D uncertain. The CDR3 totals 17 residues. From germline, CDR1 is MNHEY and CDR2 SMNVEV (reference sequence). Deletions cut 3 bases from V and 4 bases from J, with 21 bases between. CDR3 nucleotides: TGTGCCAGCAGTTTCATTGGGTGGCACCCATGGTTAGAGACCCAGTACTTC. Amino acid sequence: CASSFIGWHPWLETQYF.

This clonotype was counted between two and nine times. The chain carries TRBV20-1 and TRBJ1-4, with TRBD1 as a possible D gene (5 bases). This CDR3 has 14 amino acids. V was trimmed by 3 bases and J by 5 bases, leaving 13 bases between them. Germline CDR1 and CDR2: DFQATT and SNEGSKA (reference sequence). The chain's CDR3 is CSASLRQSNEKLFF. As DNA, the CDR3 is TGCAGTGCTAGCCTAAGACAGTCAAATGAAAAACTGTTTTTT.

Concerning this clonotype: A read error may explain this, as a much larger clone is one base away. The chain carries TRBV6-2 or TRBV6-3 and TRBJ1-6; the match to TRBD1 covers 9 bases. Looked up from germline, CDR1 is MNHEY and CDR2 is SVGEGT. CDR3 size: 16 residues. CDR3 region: CASGYSQQGAGSPLHF. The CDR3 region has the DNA TGTGCCAGCGGTTACTCGCAACAGGGGGCAGGTTCACCCCTCCACTTT.

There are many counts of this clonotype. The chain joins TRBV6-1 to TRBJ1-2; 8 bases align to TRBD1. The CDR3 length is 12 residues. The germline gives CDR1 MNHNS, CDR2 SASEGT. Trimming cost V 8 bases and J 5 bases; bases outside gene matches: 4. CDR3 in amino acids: CASGQGAYGYTF. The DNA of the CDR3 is TGTGCCAGCGGCCAGGGGGCATATGGCTACACCTTC.

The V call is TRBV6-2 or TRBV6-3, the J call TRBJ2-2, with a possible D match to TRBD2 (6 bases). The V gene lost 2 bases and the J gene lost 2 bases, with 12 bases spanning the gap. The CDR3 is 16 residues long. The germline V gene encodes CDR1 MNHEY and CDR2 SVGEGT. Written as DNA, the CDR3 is TGTGCCAGCAGTTACGGAGGGAATTTTAACACCGGGGAGCTGTTTTTT. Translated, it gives CASSYGGNFNTGELFF.

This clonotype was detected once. In DNA, the CDR3 is TGCGCCAGCAGCCCCGGGGGTCAGGGCCTTGGAACCGGGGAGCTGTTTTTT. Its protein is CASSPGGQGLGTGELFF. V gene TRBV4-1 combines with J gene TRBJ2-2, with D maybe TRBD2 (6 bases). CDR1 is MGHRA, CDR2 YSYEKL, per germline. This CDR3 has 17 residues. V was cut by 4 bases and J by 5 bases, with 20 bases left in between.

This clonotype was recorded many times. In DNA form, the CDR3 reads TGTGCCAGCAGCCAAGTACTGCGGGATGAGCAGTTCTTC. Translating it yields CASSQVLRDEQFF. V gene TRBV3-1 combines with J gene TRBJ2-1, with D perhaps matching TRBD2 (5 bases). Between the trimmed V and J ends, which lost 1 base and 8 bases, there was a span of 9 bases. From germline, CDR1 is LGHDT and CDR2 YNNKEL (reference sequence). CDR3 length: 13 amino acids.

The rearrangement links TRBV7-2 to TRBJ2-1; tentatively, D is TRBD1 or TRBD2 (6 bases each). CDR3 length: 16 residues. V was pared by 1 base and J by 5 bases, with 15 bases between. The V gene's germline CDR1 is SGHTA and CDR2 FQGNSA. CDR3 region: CASSLGGALVDNEQFF. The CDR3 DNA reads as TGTGCCAGCAGCTTAGGGGGGGCCCTCGTCGACAATGAGCAGTTCTTC. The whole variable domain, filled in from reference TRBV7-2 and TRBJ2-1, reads GAGVSQSPSNKVTEKGKDVELRCDPISGHTALYWYRQSLGQGLEFLIYFQGNSAPDKSGLPSDRFSAERTGGSVSTLTIQRTQQEDSAVYLCASSLGGALVDNEQFFGPGTRLTVL.

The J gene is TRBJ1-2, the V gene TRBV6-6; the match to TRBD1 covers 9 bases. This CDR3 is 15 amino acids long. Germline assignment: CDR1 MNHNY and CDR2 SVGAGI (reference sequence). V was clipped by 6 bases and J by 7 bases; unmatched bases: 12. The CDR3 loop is CASSSPGQGYRGYTF. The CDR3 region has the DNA TGTGCCAGCAGCTCTCCAGGACAGGGGTATCGTGGCTACACCTTC.

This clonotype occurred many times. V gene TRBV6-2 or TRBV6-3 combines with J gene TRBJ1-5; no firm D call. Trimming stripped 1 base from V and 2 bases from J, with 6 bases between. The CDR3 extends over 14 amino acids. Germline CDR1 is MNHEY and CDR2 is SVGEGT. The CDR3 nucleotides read TGTGCCAGCAGTTACTACACGGGCAATCAGCCCCAGCATTTT. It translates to CASSYYTGNQPQHF.